A selection of T cell receptor beta chains follows, all from one sample in a study of regulatory T cells in long-lasting Graves disease. TCRdb fed the multiplex PCR reads into MiXCR, producing one record per CDR3 protein. This table has 580,000 or so distinct CDR3 sequences, 16% appearing once. These records were also assigned to another study, of T cells in Graves' hyperthyroidism and ophthalmopathy.

The sequencing here drew on peripheral blood mononuclear cells (PBMCs), taken at new diagnosis, from a patient treated with antithyroid drugs. These receptors came from a man aged 18 to 30 with Graves disease. The CDR3 runs from the conserved cysteine through the conserved F or W. The D gene is left open where the match is weak. Expanded clones get a size class; other rows say once, few or many, or leave the size out.

len: 14
v_gene: TRBV27
j_gene: TRBJ1-6
abundance: .
d_gene: .
CDR3nt: TGTGCCAGCAGTTTATTAGTTCGAAATTCACCCCTCCACTTT
CDR3aa: CASSLLVRNSPLHF

len: 14
v_gene: TRBV12-3/TRBV12-4
j_gene: TRBJ1-5
abundance: many
d_gene: .
CDR3nt: TGTGCCAGCAGCCTGACTCGGAGAGCTCAGCCCCAGCATTTT
CDR3aa: CASSLTRRAQPQHF

len: 14
v_gene: TRBV10-3
j_gene: TRBJ1-4
abundance: few
d_gene: TRBD1
CDR3nt: TGTGCCACCCAAACCGGGACAGGGGACGAAAAACTGTTTTTT
CDR3aa: CATQTGTGDEKLFF

len: 19
v_gene: TRBV20-1
j_gene: TRBJ2-7
abundance: many
d_gene: TRBD2
CDR3nt: TGCAGTGCTAGAGATCCCCAGGATCGACTAGCGGGGACCTCCTACGAGCAGTACTTC
CDR3aa: CSARDPQDRLAGTSYEQYF

len: 18
v_gene: TRBV19
j_gene: TRBJ1-5
abundance: few
d_gene: .
CDR3nt: TGTGCCAGTAGTATATTTAGCCTCACCGGGATGGGCAATCAGCCCCAGCATTTT
CDR3aa: CASSIFSLTGMGNQPQHF

len: 15
v_gene: TRBV6-5
j_gene: TRBJ1-5
abundance: few
d_gene: .
CDR3nt: TGTGCCAGCAGTTACTCGAGAGGGTCAGATCAGCCCCAGCATTTT
CDR3aa: CASSYSRGSDQPQHF

len: 12
v_gene: TRBV27
j_gene: TRBJ2-5
abundance: few
d_gene: .
CDR3nt: TGTGCCAGCAGCCTTATTGGGGGAGTATTATACTTC
CDR3aa: CASSLIGGVLYF

len: 17
v_gene: TRBV7-2
j_gene: TRBJ1-5
abundance: few
d_gene: .
CDR3nt: TGTGCCAGCAGCTTAGTTGGCGGGACGTCTCTCAATCAGCCCCAGCATTTT
CDR3aa: CASSLVGGTSLNQPQHF

len: 14
v_gene: TRBV12-3/TRBV12-4
j_gene: TRBJ2-1
abundance: many
d_gene: .
CDR3nt: TGTGCCAGCAGTTTGGGGGGTATGAGCGATGAGCAGTTCTTC
CDR3aa: CASSLGGMSDEQFF

len: 15
v_gene: TRBV20-1
j_gene: TRBJ2-7
abundance: many
d_gene: TRBD2
CDR3nt: TGCAGTGCTAGAGATCCACTAGCGAGGGGCTACGAGCAGTACTTC
CDR3aa: CSARDPLARGYEQYF

len: 11
v_gene: TRBV29-1
j_gene: TRBJ2-7
abundance: many
d_gene: .
CDR3nt: TGCAGCGTTGACAGGGTCCCCGAGCAGTACTTC
CDR3aa: CSVDRVPEQYF

len: 19
v_gene: TRBV20-1
j_gene: TRBJ2-1
abundance: .
d_gene: TRBD2
CDR3nt: TGCAGTGCTAGAGACCTTCCGGGACTAGCGGTGAAGGTCTACAATGAGCAGTTCTTC
CDR3aa: CSARDLPGLAVKVYNEQFF

len: 12
v_gene: TRBV27
j_gene: TRBJ2-7
abundance: many
d_gene: .
CDR3nt: TGTGCCAGCAGTTTAGTGGGACAAGAGCAGTACTTC
CDR3aa: CASSLVGQEQYF

len: 13
v_gene: TRBV19
j_gene: TRBJ1-2
abundance: few
d_gene: .
CDR3nt: TGTGCCAGTAGTATACAGGAAGACTATGGCTACACCTTC
CDR3aa: CASSIQEDYGYTF

len: 13
v_gene: TRBV3-1
j_gene: TRBJ2-2
abundance: .
d_gene: .
CDR3nt: TGTGCCAGCAGCCCCTGGAACACCGGGGAGCTGTTTTTT
CDR3aa: CASSPWNTGELFF

len: 14
v_gene: TRBV6-1
j_gene: TRBJ2-7
abundance: few
d_gene: .
CDR3nt: TGTGCCAGCTTTGGGCGGTTGGACTCCTACGAGCAGTACTTC
CDR3aa: CASFGRLDSYEQYF

len: 12
v_gene: TRBV18
j_gene: TRBJ2-2
abundance: .
d_gene: .
CDR3nt: TGTGCCAGCCCACCAACGACCGGGGAGCTGTTTTTT
CDR3aa: CASPPTTGELFF

len: 16
v_gene: TRBV20-1
j_gene: TRBJ2-3
abundance: .
d_gene: .
CDR3nt: TGCAGTGCTAGTTCAAGTGCTCGGGGGAGCACAGATACGCAGTATTTT
CDR3aa: CSASSSARGSTDTQYF

len: 14
v_gene: TRBV30
j_gene: TRBJ1-4
abundance: many
d_gene: .
CDR3nt: TGTGCCTGGACCCAGACCCGGGGGAATGAAAAACTGTTTTTT
CDR3aa: CAWTQTRGNEKLFF

len: 14
v_gene: TRBV19
j_gene: TRBJ1-3
abundance: .
d_gene: .
CDR3nt: TGTGCCAGTAGTATTCGGACGCTTGGAAACACCATATATTTT
CDR3aa: CASSIRTLGNTIYF

len: 15
v_gene: TRBV9
j_gene: TRBJ1-1
abundance: many
d_gene: .
CDR3nt: TGTGCCAGCAGCGCCGGGGGAAGGGCAGGGAGTGAAGCTTTCTTT
CDR3aa: CASSAGGRAGSEAFF

len: 13
v_gene: TRBV11-2
j_gene: TRBJ2-7
abundance: .
d_gene: TRBD1
CDR3nt: TGTGCCAGCACACCGGGACAGGGTCGCGAGCAGTACTTC
CDR3aa: CASTPGQGREQYF

len: 15
v_gene: TRBV6-2/TRBV6-3
j_gene: TRBJ1-6
abundance: .
d_gene: .
CDR3nt: TGTGCCAGCAAATTTGGGACCGGGTATAATTCACCCCTCCACTTT
CDR3aa: CASKFGTGYNSPLHF

len: 14
v_gene: TRBV20-1
j_gene: TRBJ2-7
abundance: .
d_gene: .
CDR3nt: TGCAGTGCTAGAGAACCGATGAAGACTTACGAGCAGTACTTC
CDR3aa: CSAREPMKTYEQYF

len: 17
v_gene: TRBV9
j_gene: TRBJ2-1
abundance: few
d_gene: TRBD2
CDR3nt: TGTGCCAGCAGCGTAGGGGGACTAGCTGGAAACTACAATGAGCAGTTCTTC
CDR3aa: CASSVGGLAGNYNEQFF

len: 13
v_gene: TRBV30
j_gene: TRBJ1-2
abundance: .
d_gene: .
CDR3nt: TGTGCCTGGAGTGTATCGGGGCTAGGGGGCTACACCTTC
CDR3aa: CAWSVSGLGGYTF

len: 14
v_gene: TRBV25-1
j_gene: TRBJ1-1
abundance: .
d_gene: .
CDR3nt: TGTGCCAGCAGTGATTGGAGGCCGAACACTGAAGCTTTCTTT
CDR3aa: CASSDWRPNTEAFF

len: 14
v_gene: TRBV11-2
j_gene: TRBJ2-7
abundance: .
d_gene: .
CDR3nt: TGTGCCAGCAGCTTAGATCACGGGGTGCGCGAGCAGTACTTC
CDR3aa: CASSLDHGVREQYF

len: 15
v_gene: TRBV20-1
j_gene: TRBJ2-1
abundance: few
d_gene: TRBD2
CDR3nt: TGCAGTGCTGGTACCGGGACTAGCGTAGACAATGAGCAGTTCTTC
CDR3aa: CSAGTGTSVDNEQFF

len: 14
v_gene: TRBV30
j_gene: TRBJ1-3
abundance: few
d_gene: .
CDR3nt: TGTGCCTGGAGTGTGGCAGGGGCTGGAAACACCATATATTTT
CDR3aa: CAWSVAGAGNTIYF

len: 13
v_gene: TRBV6-2/TRBV6-3
j_gene: TRBJ2-7
abundance: many
d_gene: .
CDR3nt: TGTGCCACCCTCCGAGGGGGAGCCTACGAGCAGTACTTC
CDR3aa: CATLRGGAYEQYF

len: 14
v_gene: TRBV4-1
j_gene: TRBJ2-5
abundance: few
d_gene: .
CDR3nt: TGCGCCAGCAGCCAAGATGGGGGCGGGGGGACCCAGTACTTC
CDR3aa: CASSQDGGGGTQYF